Listed here is a single TCR beta chain. TCRdb's table, derived via immunoSEQ multiplex PCR, lists solely in-frame clones and lacks some. The table has approximately 97,000 clones, around 80% seen once. This entry belongs to a study of blood T cell repertoires in COVID-19. Overall study context: Italy, Spain and the United States were the sources of the convalescent and acute COVID-19 samples.

Looked up from germline, CDR1 is WNHNN and CDR2 is SYGVQD (reference sequence). Unmatched junction bases numbered 4, after V lost 3 bases and J lost 0 bases. CDR3 length equals 16 residues. This rearrangement joins TRBV10-1 to TRBJ2-2, with 7 bases identical to TRBD1. Material for sequencing was peripheral blood. This TCR derives from a man in his fifties or sixties with active or convalescent COVID-19. The CDR3 loop reads CASSDSGTANTGELFF. For the CDR3, the DNA is TGCGCCAGCAGTGACTCCGGGACAGCGAACACCGGGGAGCTGTTTTTT.